This T cell receptor beta chain was sequenced for a study of T cell changes during pregnancy in multiple sclerosis. Germline V lookup: CDR1 SGDLS, CDR2 YYNGEE. There are 14 residues in the CDR3. V lost 2 bases to trimming and J lost 2 bases, with 11 bases between them. Clones were read by immunoSEQ multiplex PCR, and TCRdb kept only the in-frame ones, dropping some. The data contain tens of thousands of clones, about 90% of them seen just once; the ten biggest clones take up roughly a quarter. Source: CD8+ T cells from peripheral blood mononuclear cells, taken before pregnancy. The origin of this receptor is a female donor with multiple sclerosis, enrolled in a pregnancy study. The chain carries TRBV9 and TRBJ2-7, with a tentative D call TRBD2 (7 bases). The CDR3 protein is CASSVGGPTYEQYF. CDR3 bases: TGTGCCAGCAGCGTCGGGGGGCCAACCTACGAGCAGTACTTC.